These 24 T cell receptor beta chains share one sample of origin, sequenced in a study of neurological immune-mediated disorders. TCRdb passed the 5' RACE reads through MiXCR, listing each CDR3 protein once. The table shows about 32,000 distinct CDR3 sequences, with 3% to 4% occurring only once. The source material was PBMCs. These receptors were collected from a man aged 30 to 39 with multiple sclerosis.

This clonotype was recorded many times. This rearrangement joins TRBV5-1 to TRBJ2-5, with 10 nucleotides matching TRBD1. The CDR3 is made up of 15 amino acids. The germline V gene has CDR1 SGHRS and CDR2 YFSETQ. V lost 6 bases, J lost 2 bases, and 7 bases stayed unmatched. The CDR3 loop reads CASIGLGQGQETQYF. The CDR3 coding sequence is TGCGCCAGCATCGGGCTGGGACAGGGGCAAGAGACCCAGTACTTC.

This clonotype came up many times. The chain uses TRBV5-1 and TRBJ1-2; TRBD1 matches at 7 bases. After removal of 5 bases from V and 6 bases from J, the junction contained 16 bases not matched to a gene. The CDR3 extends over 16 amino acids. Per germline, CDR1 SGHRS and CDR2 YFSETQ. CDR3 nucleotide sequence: TGCGCCAGCAGATTCCTACCGGGACAGATCTTCGATGGCTACACCTTC. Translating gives CASRFLPGQIFDGYTF.

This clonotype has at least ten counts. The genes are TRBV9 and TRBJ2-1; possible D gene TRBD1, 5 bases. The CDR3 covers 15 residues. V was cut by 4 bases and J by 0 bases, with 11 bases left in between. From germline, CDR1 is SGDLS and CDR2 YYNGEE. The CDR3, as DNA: TGTGCCAGCAGCCGTACCGACAGCTCCTACAATGAGCAGTTCTTC. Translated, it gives CASSRTDSSYNEQFF.

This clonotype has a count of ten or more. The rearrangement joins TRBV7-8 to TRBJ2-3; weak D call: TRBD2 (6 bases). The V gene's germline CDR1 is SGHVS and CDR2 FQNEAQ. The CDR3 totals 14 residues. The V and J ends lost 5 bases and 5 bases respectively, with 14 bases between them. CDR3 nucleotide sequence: TGTGCCAGCAGCCTCCGGGACTGGGAAGATACGCAGTATTTT. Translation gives CASSLRDWEDTQYF.

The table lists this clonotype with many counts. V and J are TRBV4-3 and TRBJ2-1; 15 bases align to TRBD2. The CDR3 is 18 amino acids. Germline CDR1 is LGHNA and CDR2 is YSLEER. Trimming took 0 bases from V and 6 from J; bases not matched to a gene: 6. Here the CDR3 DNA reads TGCGCCAGCAGCCAAGATCTTGGGGGACTAGCGGGGGGCAATGAGCAGTTCTTC. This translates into CASSQDLGGLAGGNEQFF.

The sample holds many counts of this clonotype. In DNA, the CDR3 is TGTGCCAGCAGTTTAGCTGGACGGTACACCGGGGAGCTGTTTTTT. This translates into CASSLAGRYTGELFF. The chain carries TRBV12-3 or TRBV12-4 and TRBJ2-2, with D unresolved. This CDR3 contains 15 residues. V was shortened by 0 bases and J by 3 bases, with 8 bases between the two germline ends.

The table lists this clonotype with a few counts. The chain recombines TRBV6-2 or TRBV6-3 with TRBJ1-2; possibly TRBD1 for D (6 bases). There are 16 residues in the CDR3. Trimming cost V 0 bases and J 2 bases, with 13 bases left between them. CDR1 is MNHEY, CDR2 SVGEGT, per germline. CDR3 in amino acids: CASSYSTLGANYGYTF. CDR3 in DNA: TGTGCCAGCAGTTACTCGACGCTGGGGGCCAACTATGGCTACACCTTC.

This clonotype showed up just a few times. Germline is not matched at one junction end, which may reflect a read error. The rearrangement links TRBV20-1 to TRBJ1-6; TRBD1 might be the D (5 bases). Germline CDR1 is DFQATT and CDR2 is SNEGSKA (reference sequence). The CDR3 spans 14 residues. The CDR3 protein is CSAREQDGASPLNF. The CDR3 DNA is TGCAGTGCTAGAGAACAGGACGGGGCTTCACCCCTCAACTTT.

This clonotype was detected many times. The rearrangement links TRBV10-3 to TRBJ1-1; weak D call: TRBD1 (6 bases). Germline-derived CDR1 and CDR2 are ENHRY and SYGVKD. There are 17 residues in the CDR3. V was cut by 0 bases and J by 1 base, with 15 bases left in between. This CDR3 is CAISESSSDSPNTEAFF. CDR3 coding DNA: TGTGCCATCAGTGAGTCATCCTCGGACAGCCCGAACACTGAAGCTTTCTTT.

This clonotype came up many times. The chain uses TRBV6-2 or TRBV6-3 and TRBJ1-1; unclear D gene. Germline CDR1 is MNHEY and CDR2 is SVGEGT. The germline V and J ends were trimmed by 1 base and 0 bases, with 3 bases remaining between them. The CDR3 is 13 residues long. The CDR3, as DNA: TGTGCCAGCAGTTACTGGGTGAACACTGAAGCTTTCTTT. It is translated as CASSYWVNTEAFF.

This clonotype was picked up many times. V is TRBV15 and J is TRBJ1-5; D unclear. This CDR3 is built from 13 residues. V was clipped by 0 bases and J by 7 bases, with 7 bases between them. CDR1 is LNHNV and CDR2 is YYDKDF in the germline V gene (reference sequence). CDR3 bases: TGTGCCACCAGCAGAGATCGAGGACAGCCCCAGCATTTT. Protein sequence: CATSRDRGQPQHF.

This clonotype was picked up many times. The CDR3, as DNA: TGTGCCAGCAGTGACCTTGGGGGGGGCCCCGACCACGAGCAGTACTTC. Its protein product is CASSDLGGGPDHEQYF. The V and J genes are TRBV6-4 and TRBJ2-7; D possibly corresponds to TRBD2 (7 bases). The V gene's germline CDR1 is MRHNA and CDR2 SNTAGT. V lost 2 bases to trimming and J lost 5 bases, with 19 bases between them. CDR3 size: 16 residues.

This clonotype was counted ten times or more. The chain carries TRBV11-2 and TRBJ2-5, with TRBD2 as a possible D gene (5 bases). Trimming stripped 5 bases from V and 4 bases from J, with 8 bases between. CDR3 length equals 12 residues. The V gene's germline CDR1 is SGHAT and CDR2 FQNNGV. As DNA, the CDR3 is TGTGCCAGCAGCGGAGGTATAGAGACCCAGTACTTC. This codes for CASSGGIETQYF.

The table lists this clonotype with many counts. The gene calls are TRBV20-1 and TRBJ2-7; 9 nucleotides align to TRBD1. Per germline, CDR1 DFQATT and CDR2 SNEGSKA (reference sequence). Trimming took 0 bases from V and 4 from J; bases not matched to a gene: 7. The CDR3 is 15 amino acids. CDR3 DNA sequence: TGCAGTGCTAGAGAAGGGAACAGGGGGCTTTACGAGCAGTACTTC. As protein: CSAREGNRGLYEQYF.

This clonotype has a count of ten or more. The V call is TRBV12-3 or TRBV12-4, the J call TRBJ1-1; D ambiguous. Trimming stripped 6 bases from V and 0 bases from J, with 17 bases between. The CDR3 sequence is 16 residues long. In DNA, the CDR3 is TGTGCCAGCAGCCCCATGGCCCTGAATCTGAACACTGAAGCTTTCTTT. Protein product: CASSPMALNLNTEAFF.

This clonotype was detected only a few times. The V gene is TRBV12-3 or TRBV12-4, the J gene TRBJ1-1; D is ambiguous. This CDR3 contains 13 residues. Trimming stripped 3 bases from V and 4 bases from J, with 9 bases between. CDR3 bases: TGTGCCAGCAGTTTCACTTTAAGCACTGAAGCTTTCTTT. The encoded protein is CASSFTLSTEAFF.

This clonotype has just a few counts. CDR3 nucleotides: TGTGCCACCCGGTGGGGGGGCACAGATACGCAGTATTTT. It yields the protein CATRWGGTDTQYF. The chain combines TRBV24-1 with TRBJ2-3; a weak D match, TRBD2 (6 bases). The ends were cut back, 9 bases at V and 1 base at J, with 10 bases in the middle. CDR1 is KGHDR and CDR2 is SFDVKD in the germline V gene. The CDR3 runs 13 residues.

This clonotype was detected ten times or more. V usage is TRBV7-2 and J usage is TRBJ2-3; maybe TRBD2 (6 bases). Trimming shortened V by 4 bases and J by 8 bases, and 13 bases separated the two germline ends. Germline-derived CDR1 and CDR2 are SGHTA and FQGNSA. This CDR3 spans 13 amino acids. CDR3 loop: CASSSRGWGTQYF. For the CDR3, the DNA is TGTGCCAGCAGCTCGCGGGGCTGGGGTACGCAGTATTTT.

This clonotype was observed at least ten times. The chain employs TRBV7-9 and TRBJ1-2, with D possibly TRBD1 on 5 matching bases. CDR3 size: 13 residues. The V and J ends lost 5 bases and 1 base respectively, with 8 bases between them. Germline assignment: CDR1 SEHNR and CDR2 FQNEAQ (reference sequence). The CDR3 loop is CASSEDNNYGYTF. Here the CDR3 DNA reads TGTGCCAGCAGCGAGGACAATAACTATGGCTACACCTTC.

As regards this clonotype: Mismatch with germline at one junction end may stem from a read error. DNA of the CDR3: TGTGCTAGCAAGGGGGGCGAAGCTAGCTCCTACAATGAGCAGTTCTTC. This sequence encodes CASKGGEASSYNEQFF. The chain has TRBV6-1 and TRBJ2-1; D assignment may be TRBD1 or TRBD2 (6 bases each). Germline CDR1 reads MNHNS; CDR2 reads SASEGT. The CDR3 covers 16 residues.

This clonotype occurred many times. CDR3 nucleotides: TGTGCCAGCAGCCTGCTCCGGGACAGACGAGAAGAGACCCAGTACTTC. It is translated as CASSLLRDRREETQYF. This chain connects TRBV5-6 to TRBJ2-5; 7 bases are shared with TRBD1. V gave up 4 bases and J gave up 3 bases; unmatched junction bases: 12. Germline CDR1 SGHDT, CDR2 YYEEEE. The CDR3 is made up of 16 amino acids.

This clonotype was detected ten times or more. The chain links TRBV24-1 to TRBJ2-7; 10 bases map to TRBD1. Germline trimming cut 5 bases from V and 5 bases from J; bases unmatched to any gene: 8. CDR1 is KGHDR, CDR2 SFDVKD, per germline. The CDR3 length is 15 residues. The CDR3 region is CATSAPGQGNHEQYF. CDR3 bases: TGTGCCACCAGTGCACCGGGACAGGGGAACCACGAGCAGTACTTC.

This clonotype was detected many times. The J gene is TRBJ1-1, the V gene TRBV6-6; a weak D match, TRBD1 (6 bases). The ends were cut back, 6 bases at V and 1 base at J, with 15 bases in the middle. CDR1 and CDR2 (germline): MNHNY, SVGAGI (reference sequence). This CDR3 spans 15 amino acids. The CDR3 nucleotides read TGTGCCAGCAGCCCGTCCTGGGGGGCGAACACTGAAGCTTTCTTT. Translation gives CASSPSWGANTEAFF.

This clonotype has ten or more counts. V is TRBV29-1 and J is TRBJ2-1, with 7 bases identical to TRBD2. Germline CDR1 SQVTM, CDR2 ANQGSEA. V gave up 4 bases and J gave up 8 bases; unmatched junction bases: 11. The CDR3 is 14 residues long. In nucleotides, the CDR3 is TGCAGCGTTGTAAATCTTGGACTAGTCTATGAGCAGTTCTTC. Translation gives CSVVNLGLVYEQFF.